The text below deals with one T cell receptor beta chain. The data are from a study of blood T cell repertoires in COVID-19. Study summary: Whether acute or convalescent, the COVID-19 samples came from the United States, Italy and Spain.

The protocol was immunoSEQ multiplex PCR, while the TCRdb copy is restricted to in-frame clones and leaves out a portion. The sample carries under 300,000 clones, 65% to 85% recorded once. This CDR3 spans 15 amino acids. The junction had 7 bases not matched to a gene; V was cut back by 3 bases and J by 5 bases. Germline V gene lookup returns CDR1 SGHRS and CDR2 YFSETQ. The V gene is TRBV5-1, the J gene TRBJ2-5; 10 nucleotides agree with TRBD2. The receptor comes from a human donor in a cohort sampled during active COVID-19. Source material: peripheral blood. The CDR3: CASSSAGGPEETQYF. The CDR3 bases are TGCGCCAGCAGCTCAGCGGGGGGGCCGGAGGAGACCCAGTACTTC.